This T cell receptor (beta chain) emerged from a study of T cells expressing NK-cell markers. Study background: Sorted CD3+CD56+NKG2C+, CD3+CD56+NKG2C- and CD3+CD56-NKG2C+ T-cell subsets were beta-chain profiled.

General study points: Top CD8+ clonotypes included the dominant CD3+CD56+NKG2C+ clonotypes in 5 or 6 donors.

On this clonotype itself: Its antigen is undetermined.

The CDR3 extends over 19 amino acids. The germline V gene has CDR1 SQVTM and CDR2 ANQGSEA. TCRdb processed the 5' RACE reads again and assigns one entry to each CDR3 protein, with no DNA. The clone table shows fewer than 400,000 distinct CDR3 sequences, with the ten largest holding over 8.5%. The TCR originated in a woman aged 45-65 years in good health. The chain recombines TRBV29-1 with TRBJ2-2; TCRdb lists TRBD2, though no DNA is available to test this call. What was sequenced was blood T cells: a sorted CD56 or NKG2C T cell subset, CD4+ or CD8+ T cells, or bulk PBMC T cells (not recorded which). CDR3: CSVAPPGLAGAFPTGELFF.